These T cell receptor beta chains were read from a single sample in a study of T-cell reconstitution after alpha-beta-depleted transplantation in children. TCRdb re-derived calls from the PCR reads in MiXCR, one entry per CDR3 protein. The repertoire holds approximately 400,000 distinct CDR3 sequences, with around 15% as singletons. This material consisted of PBMCs, mostly from graft donor cells, taken 360 days after TCRalphabeta/CD19-depleted stem cell transplant. These receptors were collected from a boy under two years old who had a stem cell transplant for Wiskott-Aldrich syndrome, so the T cells may come from the graft donor. The CDR3 runs from the conserved cysteine through the conserved F or W. The D gene is left open where the match is weak. Clone size is not always given. Where it is, it says once, few, many or a class for expanded clones.

v_call: TRBV27; clone_size: -; d_call: -; cdr3_length: 15; j_call: TRBJ2-5; cdr3_aa: CASRGAGLGIETQYF; cdr3_nt: TGTGCCAGCAGGGGAGCAGGGCTGGGAATAGAGACCCAGTACTTC
v_call: TRBV20-1; clone_size: few; d_call: TRBD1; cdr3_length: 14; j_call: TRBJ2-2; cdr3_aa: CSARQGPNTGELFF; cdr3_nt: TGCAGTGCCAGACAGGGCCCGAACACCGGGGAGCTGTTTTTT
v_call: TRBV18; clone_size: few; d_call: -; cdr3_length: 13; j_call: TRBJ2-1; cdr3_aa: CASSPSFYNEQFF; cdr3_nt: TGTGCCAGCTCACCAAGCTTCTACAATGAGCAGTTCTTC
v_call: TRBV20-1; clone_size: -; d_call: TRBD1; cdr3_length: 14; j_call: TRBJ1-5; cdr3_aa: CSASFHRGHQPQHF; cdr3_nt: TGCAGTGCTAGTTTCCACAGGGGGCATCAGCCCCAGCATTTT
v_call: TRBV20-1; clone_size: -; d_call: TRBD2; cdr3_length: 16; j_call: TRBJ2-6; cdr3_aa: CSARAGSPSGANVLTF; cdr3_nt: TGCAGTGCGCGAGCGGGATCCCCCTCTGGGGCCAACGTCCTGACTTTC
v_call: TRBV6-6; clone_size: many; d_call: -; cdr3_length: 11; j_call: TRBJ1-4; cdr3_aa: CASSYGEKLFF; cdr3_nt: TGTGCCAGCAGTTACGGGGAAAAACTGTTTTTT
v_call: TRBV6-1; clone_size: -; d_call: TRBD1; cdr3_length: 14; j_call: TRBJ1-4; cdr3_aa: CASSPRGRTEKLFF; cdr3_nt: TGTGCCAGCAGCCCCAGGGGGCGAACTGAAAAACTGTTTTTT
v_call: TRBV7-2; clone_size: few; d_call: -; cdr3_length: 15; j_call: TRBJ2-7; cdr3_aa: CASSLKRGNSYEQYF; cdr3_nt: TGTGCCAGCAGCTTAAAAAGGGGGAACTCCTACGAGCAGTACTTC
v_call: TRBV3-1; clone_size: -; d_call: -; cdr3_length: 14; j_call: TRBJ2-5; cdr3_aa: CASSPPTRLETQYF; cdr3_nt: TGTGCCAGCAGCCCCCCGACTAGGCTAGAGACCCAGTACTTC
v_call: TRBV27; clone_size: many; d_call: -; cdr3_length: 14; j_call: TRBJ2-7; cdr3_aa: CASSLASGYYEQYF; cdr3_nt: TGTGCCAGCAGTTTGGCGTCAGGATACTACGAGCAGTACTTC
v_call: TRBV5-1; clone_size: many; d_call: -; cdr3_length: 15; j_call: TRBJ2-1; cdr3_aa: CASSLEAGTYNEQFF; cdr3_nt: TGCGCCAGCAGCTTGGAGGCGGGTACCTACAATGAGCAGTTCTTC
v_call: TRBV2; clone_size: many; d_call: -; cdr3_length: 12; j_call: TRBJ2-1; cdr3_aa: CASSDRGNEQFF; cdr3_nt: TGTGCCAGCAGTGATCGAGGCAATGAGCAGTTCTTC
v_call: TRBV12-3/TRBV12-4; clone_size: -; d_call: -; cdr3_length: 11; j_call: TRBJ2-7; cdr3_aa: CASSRVSEQYF; cdr3_nt: TGTGCCAGCAGTCGAGTATCGGAGCAGTACTTC
v_call: TRBV4-1; clone_size: -; d_call: TRBD1; cdr3_length: 15; j_call: TRBJ2-1; cdr3_aa: CASSQTGTGGNEQFF; cdr3_nt: TGCGCCAGCAGCCAAACCGGGACAGGGGGCAATGAGCAGTTCTTC
v_call: TRBV20-1; clone_size: -; d_call: TRBD2; cdr3_length: 14; j_call: TRBJ2-1; cdr3_aa: CSARGRAGYNEQFF; cdr3_nt: TGCAGTGCTAGGGGACGAGCGGGGTACAATGAGCAGTTCTTC
v_call: TRBV5-1; clone_size: -; d_call: -; cdr3_length: 13; j_call: TRBJ2-5; cdr3_aa: CASSPSYQETQYF; cdr3_nt: TGCGCCAGCAGCCCATCGTACCAAGAGACCCAGTACTTC
v_call: TRBV7-8; clone_size: few; d_call: -; cdr3_length: 14; j_call: TRBJ2-6; cdr3_aa: CASSPTWGANVLTF; cdr3_nt: TGTGCCAGCAGCCCCACTTGGGGGGCCAACGTCCTGACTTTC
v_call: TRBV4-3; clone_size: -; d_call: -; cdr3_length: 15; j_call: TRBJ2-1; cdr3_aa: CASSQEARGHNEQFF; cdr3_nt: TGCGCCAGCAGCCAAGAGGCGCGGGGACACAATGAGCAGTTCTTC
v_call: TRBV12-3/TRBV12-4; clone_size: -; d_call: -; cdr3_length: 15; j_call: TRBJ2-7; cdr3_aa: CASSNPGVGMYEQYF; cdr3_nt: TGTGCCAGCAGTAACCCGGGAGTGGGCATGTACGAGCAGTACTTC
v_call: TRBV6-2/TRBV6-3; clone_size: -; d_call: TRBD2; cdr3_length: 15; j_call: TRBJ2-1; cdr3_aa: CASSHGTSGRNEQFF; cdr3_nt: TGTGCCAGCAGCCATGGGACTAGCGGGAGGAATGAGCAGTTCTTC
v_call: TRBV12-3/TRBV12-4; clone_size: few; d_call: TRBD1; cdr3_length: 14; j_call: TRBJ1-2; cdr3_aa: CASSLTRTGYGYTF; cdr3_nt: TGTGCCAGCAGCCTTACCCGGACAGGGTATGGCTACACCTTC
v_call: TRBV6-5; clone_size: -; d_call: TRBD2; cdr3_length: 19; j_call: TRBJ2-1; cdr3_aa: CASSYSRLAGASSYNEQFF; cdr3_nt: TGTGCCAGCAGTTACTCCCGACTAGCGGGAGCCAGCTCCTACAATGAGCAGTTCTTC
v_call: TRBV18; clone_size: -; d_call: -; cdr3_length: 14; j_call: TRBJ2-2; cdr3_aa: CASSPRLGNGELFF; cdr3_nt: TGTGCCAGCTCACCAAGATTAGGAAACGGGGAGCTGTTTTTT
v_call: TRBV2; clone_size: few; d_call: TRBD2; cdr3_length: 15; j_call: TRBJ2-1; cdr3_aa: CASRGLAGGRGEQFF; cdr3_nt: TGTGCCAGCAGGGGCCTAGCGGGAGGTAGAGGTGAGCAGTTCTTC
v_call: TRBV10-3; clone_size: -; d_call: TRBD2; cdr3_length: 14; j_call: TRBJ2-3; cdr3_aa: CAISGLAVTDTQYF; cdr3_nt: TGTGCCATCAGTGGGCTAGCGGTCACAGATACGCAGTATTTT
v_call: TRBV24-1; clone_size: -; d_call: -; cdr3_length: 15; j_call: TRBJ2-1; cdr3_aa: CATSAGAINYNEQFF; cdr3_nt: TGTGCCACCAGTGCCGGGGCCATTAACTACAATGAGCAGTTCTTC
v_call: TRBV28; clone_size: -; d_call: TRBD2; cdr3_length: 15; j_call: TRBJ2-3; cdr3_aa: CASSFKGLAGLAQYF; cdr3_nt: TGTGCCAGCAGTTTCAAAGGACTAGCGGGGTTGGCGCAGTATTTT
v_call: TRBV11-2; clone_size: -; d_call: -; cdr3_length: 16; j_call: TRBJ2-5; cdr3_aa: CASSLIYRDPPKAQYF; cdr3_nt: TGTGCCAGCAGCTTAATCTACCGGGACCCCCCGAAGGCCCAGTACTTC
v_call: TRBV14; clone_size: few; d_call: TRBD1; cdr3_length: 18; j_call: TRBJ2-1; cdr3_aa: CASSLHRDRGWDNNEQFF; cdr3_nt: TGTGCCAGCAGCCTGCACCGGGACAGGGGATGGGACAACAATGAGCAGTTCTTC
v_call: TRBV6-1; clone_size: many; d_call: -; cdr3_length: 13; j_call: TRBJ2-3; cdr3_aa: CASRTHSGYMQYF; cdr3_nt: TGTGCCAGCAGAACACATAGCGGCTACATGCAGTATTTT
v_call: TRBV10-3; clone_size: many; d_call: -; cdr3_length: 13; j_call: TRBJ2-2; cdr3_aa: CAISRGADGELFF; cdr3_nt: TGTGCCATCAGTCGGGGGGCAGACGGGGAGCTGTTTTTT
v_call: TRBV27; clone_size: -; d_call: TRBD1; cdr3_length: 15; j_call: TRBJ2-1; cdr3_aa: CASSAPGQGTDEQFF; cdr3_nt: TGTGCCAGCAGTGCACCGGGACAGGGTACGGATGAGCAGTTCTTC
v_call: TRBV12-3/TRBV12-4; clone_size: few; d_call: TRBD1; cdr3_length: 14; j_call: TRBJ2-7; cdr3_aa: CASSLGDSSYEQYF; cdr3_nt: TGTGCCAGCAGTTTGGGGGACAGCTCCTACGAGCAGTACTTC
v_call: TRBV6-2/TRBV6-3; clone_size: few; d_call: -; cdr3_length: 15; j_call: TRBJ2-5; cdr3_aa: CASSYITGPAETQYF; cdr3_nt: TGTGCCAGCAGTTACATTACTGGCCCCGCGGAGACCCAGTACTTC
v_call: TRBV20-1; clone_size: -; d_call: TRBD1; cdr3_length: 16; j_call: TRBJ2-4; cdr3_aa: CSARRQGKRAKNIQYF; cdr3_nt: TGCAGTGCTAGACGACAGGGGAAAAGGGCCAAAAACATTCAGTACTTC
v_call: TRBV5-1; clone_size: few; d_call: TRBD2; cdr3_length: 16; j_call: TRBJ2-1; cdr3_aa: CASSSRTSGRNNEQFF; cdr3_nt: TGCGCCAGCAGCTCGAGGACTAGCGGGAGGAACAATGAGCAGTTCTTC
v_call: TRBV7-9; clone_size: -; d_call: -; cdr3_length: 12; j_call: TRBJ2-2; cdr3_aa: CAIHRVTGELFF; cdr3_nt: TGTGCCATACACAGGGTCACCGGGGAGCTGTTTTTT
v_call: TRBV20-1; clone_size: few; d_call: TRBD2; cdr3_length: 15; j_call: TRBJ2-5; cdr3_aa: CSARDPRGGGETQYF; cdr3_nt: TGCAGTGCTAGAGATCCCCGCGGGGGAGGGGAGACCCAGTACTTC
v_call: TRBV29-1; clone_size: -; d_call: -; cdr3_length: 14; j_call: TRBJ2-2; cdr3_aa: CSVVLSVNTGELFF; cdr3_nt: TGCAGCGTTGTTTTATCGGTGAACACCGGGGAGCTGTTTTTT
v_call: TRBV18; clone_size: once; d_call: -; cdr3_length: 13; j_call: TRBJ1-1; cdr3_aa: CASSQQGWTEAFF; cdr3_nt: TGTGCCAGTTCCCAACAGGGATGGACTGAAGCTTTCTTT
v_call: TRBV6-5; clone_size: few; d_call: -; cdr3_length: 11; j_call: TRBJ2-7; cdr3_aa: CASSYGQRQYF; cdr3_nt: TGTGCCAGCAGTTACGGACAGAGACAGTACTTC
v_call: TRBV5-4; clone_size: -; d_call: -; cdr3_length: 16; j_call: TRBJ2-1; cdr3_aa: CASSFPSRGAENEQFF; cdr3_nt: TGTGCCAGCAGCTTCCCTAGTCGGGGAGCAGAGAATGAGCAGTTCTTC
v_call: TRBV12-3/TRBV12-4; clone_size: few; d_call: TRBD2; cdr3_length: 16; j_call: TRBJ2-7; cdr3_aa: CASSPWGLAESYEQYF; cdr3_nt: TGTGCCAGCAGTCCGTGGGGACTAGCGGAGTCCTACGAGCAGTACTTC
v_call: TRBV29-1; clone_size: -; d_call: -; cdr3_length: 14; j_call: TRBJ2-3; cdr3_aa: CSVEVGDGTDTQYF; cdr3_nt: TGCAGCGTTGAAGTGGGGGACGGCACAGATACGCAGTATTTT
v_call: TRBV27; clone_size: -; d_call: -; cdr3_length: 15; j_call: TRBJ2-7; cdr3_aa: CASSPEWGGSYEQYF; cdr3_nt: TGTGCCAGCAGCCCCGAGTGGGGAGGAAGCTACGAGCAGTACTTC
v_call: TRBV18; clone_size: few; d_call: -; cdr3_length: 14; j_call: TRBJ2-7; cdr3_aa: CASSPKASAYEQYF; cdr3_nt: TGTGCCAGCTCACCAAAGGCTAGCGCCTACGAGCAGTACTTC
v_call: TRBV4-2; clone_size: -; d_call: TRBD2; cdr3_length: 15; j_call: TRBJ2-7; cdr3_aa: CASSRRLAGAYEQYF; cdr3_nt: TGTGCCAGCAGCCGACGACTAGCGGGGGCCTACGAGCAGTACTTC
v_call: TRBV5-1; clone_size: once; d_call: -; cdr3_length: 15; j_call: TRBJ2-5; cdr3_aa: CASLRGTPVQETQYF; cdr3_nt: TGCGCCAGCTTACGAGGGACACCTGTACAAGAGACCCAGTACTTC
v_call: TRBV29-1; clone_size: few; d_call: -; cdr3_length: 14; j_call: TRBJ2-5; cdr3_aa: CSVDTRVVQETQYF; cdr3_nt: TGCAGCGTTGACACCAGGGTGGTACAAGAGACCCAGTACTTC
v_call: TRBV18; clone_size: -; d_call: -; cdr3_length: 13; j_call: TRBJ1-5; cdr3_aa: CASAQVPDQPQHF; cdr3_nt: TGTGCCAGCGCACAGGTCCCCGATCAGCCCCAGCATTTT